Shown below are 12 T cell receptor beta chains from a single sample sequenced in a study of control samples from healthy donors and cancer patients. Assay used: immunoSEQ multiplex PCR; TCRdb lists only in-frame clones, some missing. The top ten clones hold around 20% of a sample with around 80,000 clones, more than 70% of them seen once. What was sequenced was blood. The source of these receptors is a man in his fifties or sixties in good health.

The chain recombines TRBV5-1 with TRBJ1-2; 12 nucleotides line up with TRBD1. Germline V lookup: CDR1 SGHRS, CDR2 YFSETQ. V lost 0 bases and J lost 8; bases outside the gene matches: 11. The CDR3 contains 17 residues. The CDR3 region is CASSLVGQGAPGGGYTF. The CDR3 DNA sequence: TGCGCCAGCAGCTTGGTGGGACAGGGGGCTCCGGGAGGAGGCTACACCTTC.

CDR3 coding DNA: TGTGCCAGCAGCTTGGACAGGGATAGAAAACTGTTTTTT. Encoded protein: CASSLDRDRKLFF. V and J are TRBV7-2 and TRBJ1-4; 8 bases fit TRBD1. In germline, CDR1 is SGHTA, CDR2 FQGNSA. The ends lost 3 bases at V and 10 bases at J; junction bases unmatched: 4. There are 13 residues in the CDR3. Full variable domain (outside the CDR3, taken from reference TRBV7-2 and TRBJ1-4): GAGVSQSPSNKVTEKGKDVELRCDPISGHTALYWYRQSLGQGLEFLIYFQGNSAPDKSGLPSDRFSAERTGGSVSTLTIQRTQQEDSAVYLCASSLDRDRKLFFGSGTQLSVL.

The rearrangement joins TRBV21-1 to TRBJ2-7; the table's TRBD1 call for D was not verified on the DNA. TRBV21-1 is tagged as a pseudogene. The CDR3 sequence is 17 residues long. CDR3 in DNA: TGTGCCAGCAGCAAAGGAGGGCCGGGACAGGGGGGCTACGAGCAGTACTTC. Its translation: CASSKGGPGQGGYEQYF.

This chain connects TRBV10-3 to TRBJ1-5; D may be TRBD1 (5 bases). V was clipped by 3 bases and J by 7 bases, with 16 bases between them. The CDR3 is made up of 15 amino acids. Per the germline V gene, CDR1 is ENHRY and CDR2 is SYGVKD. CDR3: CAISDFDSSEQPQHF. DNA of the CDR3: TGTGCCATCAGTGATTTCGACAGTTCTGAGCAGCCCCAGCATTTT.

The J gene is TRBJ2-3, the V gene TRBV28; D may be TRBD1 or TRBD2 (5 bases each). In germline, CDR1 is MDHEN, CDR2 SYDVKM. V dropped 1 base and J dropped 2 bases, with 13 bases sitting between them. The CDR3 consists of 16 residues. This chain's CDR3 is CASSLSAGSVTDTQYF. In DNA, the CDR3 is TGTGCCAGCAGTTTATCAGCAGGGAGCGTCACAGATACGCAGTATTTT.

This rearrangement joins TRBV2 to TRBJ1-2; 7 bases line up with TRBD1. The CDR3 loop spans 14 amino acids. Germline loops: CDR1 SNHLY, CDR2 FYNNEI. With V trimmed by 6 bases and J by 0 bases, 4 bases remained unmatched. The chain's CDR3 is CASRPGTANYGYTF. Here the CDR3 DNA reads TGTGCCAGCAGACCCGGGACAGCTAACTATGGCTACACCTTC.

CDR3 residues: CASSLAIGEYTEAFF. In DNA, the CDR3 is TGTGCCAGCAGCTTAGCGATCGGGGAGTACACTGAAGCTTTCTTT. The J gene is TRBJ1-1, the V gene TRBV7-2; no definite D call. Germline loops: CDR1 SGHTA, CDR2 FQGNSA. The ends were cut back, 0 bases at V and 3 bases at J, with 11 bases in the middle. This CDR3 has 15 residues.

The chain uses TRBV28 and TRBJ2-6; either TRBD1 or TRBD2 may supply D (6 bases each). The V gene lost 7 bases and the J gene lost 2 bases, with 15 bases spanning the gap. From germline, CDR1 is MDHEN and CDR2 SYDVKM. The CDR3 covers 16 residues. CDR3 loop: CASIGGYTPGANVLTF. The CDR3 DNA reads TGTGCCAGCATCGGGGGCTATACGCCTGGGGCCAACGTCCTGACTTTC.

The chain links TRBV9 to TRBJ1-6, with TRBD1 matching over 11 bases. With 2 bases clipped from V and 10 bases from J, the junction kept 5 bases outside the gene matches. The CDR3 length is 15 residues. Germline CDR1 is SGDLS and CDR2 is YYNGEE. CDR3 region: CASSVSGQGESPLHF. Written as DNA, the CDR3 is TGTGCCAGCAGCGTTTCGGGACAGGGGGAATCACCCCTCCACTTT.

The chain is built from TRBV2 and TRBJ1-4; D is unclear. The CDR3 covers 13 residues. V lost 5 bases and J lost 7, with 11 bases in between. Germline loops: CDR1 SNHLY, CDR2 FYNNEI. The CDR3 sequence is CASSPQTTEKLFF. CDR3 nucleotide sequence: TGTGCCAGCAGTCCGCAGACGACTGAAAAACTGTTTTTT.

The rearrangement uses TRBV24-1 and TRBJ1-2; 12 nucleotides align to TRBD1. This CDR3 comprises 14 residues. In germline, CDR1 is KGHDR, CDR2 SFDVKD. The trim removed 5 bases at V and 9 bases at J, leaving 6 bases unmatched. Here the CDR3 reads CATSAGTGGRSYTF. The DNA of the CDR3 is TGTGCCACCAGTGCCGGGACAGGGGGCCGGAGCTACACCTTC.

The chain joins TRBV6-2 or TRBV6-3 to TRBJ1-2, with 7 bases that match TRBD1. The V segment lost 4 bases and the J segment 0 bases; nucleotides outside the gene matches: 5. This CDR3 has 15 amino acids. CDR1 is MNHEY, CDR2 SVGEGT, per germline. The CDR3 loop is CASSSLGQPNYGYTF. CDR3 nucleotide sequence: TGTGCCAGCAGTTCCCTGGGACAGCCTAACTATGGCTACACCTTC.